Listed below are T cell receptor beta chains from one sample, sequenced in a study of cytomegalovirus exposure and HLA in healthy donors. TCRdb keeps only in-frame clones here, not all; method: immunoSEQ multiplex PCR. In total, the table holds 100,000 to 150,000 clones. Sequences were obtained from PBMCs. These receptors all stem from a man between 18 and 29 years old in good health and CMV-seronegative. Each CDR3 is given without its conserved first and last residue. The order of the fields is V gene, CDR3 protein.

V gene: TRBV9
CDR3 protein: ASSVDPRLAGNNEQF

V gene: TRBV7-9
CDR3 protein: ASSSTYEQY

V gene: TRBV27
CDR3 protein: ASSYVSGGSEQF

V gene: TRBV28
CDR3 protein: ASSLWLAGTYEQY

V gene: TRBV29-1
CDR3 protein: SVELGTSGRRVDTDTQY

V gene: TRBV2
CDR3 protein: ASREGSEAF

V gene: TRBV29-1
CDR3 protein: SGTIGKADTQY

V gene: TRBV11-2
CDR3 protein: ASSSQRGREQF

V gene: TRBV10-2
CDR3 protein: ASIPSSGDSSIYGYT

V gene: TRBV7-3
CDR3 protein: ASSKTSGGAGNEQF

V gene: TRBV6-5
CDR3 protein: ARVSQGYYGYT

V gene: TRBV29-1
CDR3 protein: SVVVLGRPSSGNTIY

V gene: TRBV18
CDR3 protein: ASSAGQGFQPQH

V gene: TRBV19
CDR3 protein: ASSMSVNTEAF

V gene: TRBV6-5
CDR3 protein: ASSPSSWYETQY

V gene: TRBV29-1
CDR3 protein: SVGQGVGQPQH

V gene: TRBV6-6
CDR3 protein: ASRTPTNGPLTEAF

V gene: TRBV9
CDR3 protein: ASSASTSRTYNEQF

V gene: TRBV14
CDR3 protein: ASSDRVLETQY

V gene: TRBV19
CDR3 protein: ASSNSRETQY

V gene: TRBV10-3
CDR3 protein: AISDPGLAGLTAYEQY

V gene: TRBV21-1
CDR3 protein: ASGGRTAGGITGELF

V gene: TRBV2
CDR3 protein: ASQQGNYGYT

V gene: TRBV30
CDR3 protein: AWSVQGLATEAF

V gene: TRBV6-6
CDR3 protein: ASTQADTQY

V gene: TRBV7-9
CDR3 protein: ASSLPSGVTDTQY

V gene: TRBV28
CDR3 protein: ASSVLYEQY

V gene: TRBV5-8
CDR3 protein: ASSEWRGFGVNTEAF

V gene: TRBV7-2
CDR3 protein: ASSTDRGVSDTQY

V gene: TRBV4-2
CDR3 protein: ASSQRLAAPLNTGELF

V gene: TRBV10-3
CDR3 protein: AIITDTEAF

V gene: TRBV6-8
CDR3 protein: ASRPRGEHHRRETQY

V gene: TRBV5-4
CDR3 protein: ASSYTGGNEKLF

V gene: TRBV5-1
CDR3 protein: ASSLVLQGADGYT

V gene: TRBV19
CDR3 protein: ALYGYT

V gene: TRBV27
CDR3 protein: ASSPEQGFSYNSPLH

V gene: TRBV6-1
CDR3 protein: ASSEATGGGYT

V gene: TRBV6-1
CDR3 protein: ASSGIGQGALNTEAF

V gene: TRBV10-3
CDR3 protein: ATQTGEAYEQY

V gene: TRBV7-9
CDR3 protein: ASSRDRGTMNTEAF

V gene: TRBV7-8
CDR3 protein: ASSPGGRPEAF

V gene: TRBV15
CDR3 protein: ATRSDSGSYNEQF